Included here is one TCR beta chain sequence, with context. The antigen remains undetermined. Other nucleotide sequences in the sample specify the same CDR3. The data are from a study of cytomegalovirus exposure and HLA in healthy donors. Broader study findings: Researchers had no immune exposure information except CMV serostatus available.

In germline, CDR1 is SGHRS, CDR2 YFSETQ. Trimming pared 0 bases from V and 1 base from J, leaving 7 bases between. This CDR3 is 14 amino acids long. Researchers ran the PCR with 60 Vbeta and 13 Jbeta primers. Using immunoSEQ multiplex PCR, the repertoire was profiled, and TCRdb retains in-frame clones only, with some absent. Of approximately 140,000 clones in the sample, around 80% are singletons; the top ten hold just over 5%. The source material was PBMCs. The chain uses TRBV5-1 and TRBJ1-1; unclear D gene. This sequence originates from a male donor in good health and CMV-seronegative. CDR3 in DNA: TGCGCCAGCAGCTTGGCGAGCTCGAACACTGAAGCTTTCTTT. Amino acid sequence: CASSLASSNTEAFF.